In this sample, the clone carrying this T cell receptor (beta chain) turned up once. This sample stems from a study of blood T cell repertoires in COVID-19. Overall study: T cells, B-cell-depleted T cells, or PBMCs provided the cDNA or gDNA that served as material.

The table came from immunoSEQ multiplex PCR; TCRdb's copy has only in-frame clones and leaves some out. Found here are just over 150,000 clones, 85% of them singletons; the top ten hold about 3.3%. CDR1 SGHDN and CDR2 FVKESK come from the germline V gene. The CDR3 has 15 residues. With V trimmed by 4 bases and J by 3 bases, 5 bases remained unmatched. Sample: peripheral blood. The rearrangement uses TRBV14 and TRBJ1-2; 10 nucleotides align to TRBD1. This clonotype was sampled from a human donor with acute or convalescent COVID-19. The donor label of this sample is uncertain. CDR3 in DNA: TGTGCCAGCAGCCGAGACAGGGGGCGTCACTATGGCTACACCTTC. Translation gives CASSRDRGRHYGYTF.